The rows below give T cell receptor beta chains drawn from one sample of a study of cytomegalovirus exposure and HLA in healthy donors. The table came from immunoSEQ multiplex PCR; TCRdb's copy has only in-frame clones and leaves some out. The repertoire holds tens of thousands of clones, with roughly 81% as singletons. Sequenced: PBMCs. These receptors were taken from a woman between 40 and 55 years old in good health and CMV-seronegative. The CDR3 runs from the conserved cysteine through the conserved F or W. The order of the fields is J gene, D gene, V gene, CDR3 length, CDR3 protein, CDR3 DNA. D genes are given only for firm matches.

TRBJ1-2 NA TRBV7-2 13 CASSWRGNYGYTF TGTGCCAGCAGCTGGAGGGGAAACTATGGCTACACCTTC
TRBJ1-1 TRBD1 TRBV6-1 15 CASSPGTGGGTEAFF TGTGCCAGCAGTCCCGGGACAGGGGGGGGCACTGAAGCTTTCTTT
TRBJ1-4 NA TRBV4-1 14 CASSPFRTNEKLFF TGCGCCAGCAGCCCGTTCCGGACTAATGAAAAACTGTTTTTT
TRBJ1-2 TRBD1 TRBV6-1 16 CASSERGQGFNYGYTF TGTGCCAGCAGTGAACGGGGACAGGGGTTTAACTATGGCTACACCTTC
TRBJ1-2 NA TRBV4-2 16 CASSQVGPAIIYGYTF TGTGCCAGCAGCCAAGTGGGTCCAGCGATAATATATGGCTACACCTTC
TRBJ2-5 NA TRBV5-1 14 CASSLLSIQETQYF TGCGCCAGCAGCTTGTTGTCTATCCAAGAGACCCAGTACTTC
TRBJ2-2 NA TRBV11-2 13 CASSPTWERALFF TGTGCCAGCAGCCCGACCTGGGAGCGGGCGCTGTTTTTT
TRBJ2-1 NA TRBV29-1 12 CSVEGQGGEQFF TGCAGCGTTGAAGGGCAAGGCGGTGAGCAGTTCTTC
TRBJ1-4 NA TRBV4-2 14 CASSHRASNEKLFF TGTGCCAGCAGCCACAGGGCTTCTAATGAAAAACTGTTTTTT
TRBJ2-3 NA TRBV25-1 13 CASSAAGSDTQYF TGTGCCAGCAGTGCTGCAGGGTCAGATACGCAGTATTTT
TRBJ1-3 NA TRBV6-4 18 CASSGGLDRRVVGNTIYF TGTGCCAGCAGTGGGGGGTTAGACAGGAGAGTGGTTGGAAACACCATATATTTT